This T cell receptor beta chain is drawn from a study of OX40 agonist ivuxolimab in advanced cancers. Patients were ineligible given autoimmune disease history or systemic immunosuppression. Measured with immunoSEQ multiplex PCR; TCRdb has only the in-frame clones, and not every one. This table holds around 77,000 clones, roughly 89% found once. In germline, CDR1 is KGHSH, CDR2 LQKENI. V shed 3 bases, J shed 7 bases, and the junction held 2 bases outside the gene matches. The CDR3 has 13 amino acids. The V gene is TRBV18, the J gene TRBJ1-5, with 8 nucleotides matching TRBD1. The specimen was CD4+ or CD8+ T cells sorted from blood, collected in a trial of the OX40 agonist ivuxolimab. The receptor comes from an adult with an advanced solid tumor such as melanoma, head and neck, liver or kidney cancer. The CDR3 spells CASSPRGLQPQHF. In DNA, the CDR3 is TGTGCCAGCTCACCCAGGGGGCTGCAGCCCCAGCATTTT.